The rows below give T cell receptor beta chains drawn from one sample of a study of neoadjuvant anti-PD-1 for oral cavity cancer. The data were produced by immunoSEQ multiplex PCR, yet TCRdb's version contains in-frame clones alone and is incomplete. The sample comprises 20,000 to 30,000 clones, 20% to 30% of which are singletons, and 15% to 20% rests with the top ten. This material consisted of tumor tissue, taken after nivolumab (anti-PD-1) treatment. The receptors were gathered from a person aged 35 to 85 with oral cavity squamous cell carcinoma. The CDR3 runs from the conserved cysteine through the conserved F or W. A D gene is named only where the DNA matches it firmly. Not all rows give a size; the values are once, few, many and, for expanded clones, a class.

clone_size d_call j_call v_call cdr3_aa cdr3_nt
- TRBD1 TRBJ2-7 TRBV6-1 CASRDRQTPYEQYF TGTGCCAGCCGGGACAGGCAAACTCCCTACGAGCAGTACTTC
- TRBD2 TRBJ2-1 TRBV19 CASSTDSGNQFF TGTGCCAGTAGTACGGATAGCGGGAACCAGTTCTTC
many TRBD1 TRBJ1-2 TRBV19 CASSRATGAVVYGYTF TGTGCCAGTAGTAGGGCTACAGGGGCGGTCGTCTATGGCTACACCTTC
few - TRBJ1-2 TRBV6-6 CASWGGGYTF TGTGCCAGCTGGGGGGGTGGCTACACCTTC
- TRBD2 TRBJ2-7 TRBV15 CATSRGMTSGRALQEQYF TGTGCCACCAGCAGGGGGATGACTAGCGGGAGGGCCTTACAGGAGCAGTACTTC
- - TRBJ1-1 TRBV29-1 CSVERFAVMNTEAFF TGCAGCGTTGAAAGGTTCGCCGTCATGAACACTGAAGCTTTCTTT
- TRBD1 TRBJ2-5 TRBV29-1 CSGMSRDRVSKTQETQYF TGCAGCGGGATGTCCCGGGACAGGGTCTCAAAGACGCAAGAGACCCAGTACTTC
- - TRBJ1-1 TRBV14 CASSQAGAITEAFF TGTGCCAGCAGCCAAGCCGGGGCGATCACTGAAGCTTTCTTT
few TRBD2 TRBJ2-1 TRBV5-1 CASSLSSGNYNEQFF TGCGCCAGCAGCTTGTCTAGCGGGAATTACAATGAGCAGTTCTTC
few TRBD2 TRBJ2-7 TRBV18 CASSPTASGSRDEQYF TGTGCCAGCTCTCCCACGGCGAGCGGGAGTAGAGACGAGCAGTACTTC
many - TRBJ2-1 TRBV28 CASSLWGGMTYNEQFF TGTGCCAGCAGTTTATGGGGCGGGATGACCTACAATGAGCAGTTCTTC
- - TRBJ2-7 TRBV19 CASSIASAGVTYEQYF TGTGCCAGTAGTATAGCTTCGGCAGGCGTAACCTACGAGCAGTACTTC
- - TRBJ2-5 TRBV7-9 CASSLRTAQETQYF TGTGCCAGCAGCTTAAGGACGGCCCAAGAGACCCAGTACTTC
- - TRBJ2-7 TRBV19 CASSATMRNSYEQYF TGTGCCAGTAGTGCAACTATGCGGAACTCCTACGAGCAGTACTTC
- - TRBJ2-1 TRBV7-9 CASSLLPGVTSYNEQFF TGTGCCAGCAGCTTATTACCGGGAGTGACTTCCTACAATGAGCAGTTCTTC
- - TRBJ1-1 TRBV9 CASSVGLGVATEAFF TGTGCCAGCAGCGTAGGGTTGGGGGTCGCGACTGAAGCTTTCTTT
few - TRBJ2-3 TRBV29-1 CSVVGLSSTDTQYF TGCAGCGTTGTAGGTTTATCTAGCACAGATACGCAGTATTTT
- - TRBJ1-5 TRBV19 CASRSGDLNQPQHF TGTGCCAGTAGGAGCGGGGACCTTAATCAGCCCCAGCATTTT
few - TRBJ2-3 TRBV18 CASSPPSADEDLSTDTQYF TGTGCCAGCTCACCACCGTCCGCAGACGAAGACCTTAGCACAGATACGCAGTATTTT
few TRBD2 TRBJ2-2 TRBV5-4 CASSLKAGGDTGELFF TGTGCCAGCAGCTTGAAAGCGGGAGGCGACACCGGGGAGCTGTTTTTT